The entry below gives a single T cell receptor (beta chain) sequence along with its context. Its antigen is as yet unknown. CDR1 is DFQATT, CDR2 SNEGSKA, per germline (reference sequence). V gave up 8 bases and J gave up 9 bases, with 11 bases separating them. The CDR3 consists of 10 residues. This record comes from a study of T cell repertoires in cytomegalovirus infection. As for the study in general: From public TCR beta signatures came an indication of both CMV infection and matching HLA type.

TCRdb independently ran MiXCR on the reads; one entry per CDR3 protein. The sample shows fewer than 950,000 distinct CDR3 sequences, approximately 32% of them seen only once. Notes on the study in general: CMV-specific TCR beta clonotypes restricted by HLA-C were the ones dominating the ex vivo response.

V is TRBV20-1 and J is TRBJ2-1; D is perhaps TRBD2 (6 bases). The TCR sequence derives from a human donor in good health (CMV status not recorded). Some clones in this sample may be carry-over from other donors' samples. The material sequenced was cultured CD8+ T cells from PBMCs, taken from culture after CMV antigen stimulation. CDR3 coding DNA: TGCAGTCGGGGAGGACTTGAGCAGTTCTTC. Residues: CSRGGLEQFF.